The clone carrying this T cell receptor beta chain has a single count. Vbeta (60) and Jbeta (13) primers were used in the PCR. Repertoires were generated with immunoSEQ multiplex PCR, while TCRdb's copy carries only in-frame clones and drops some. The sample records tens of thousands of clones, approximately 78% being singletons. The sample is drawn from a study of cytomegalovirus exposure and HLA in healthy donors. The germline V gene has CDR1 MDHEN and CDR2 SYDVKM. The V and J ends lost 5 bases and 5 bases respectively, with 10 bases between them. This CDR3 has 14 amino acids. The clonotype originates from a male donor in good health and CMV-seropositive. The J gene is TRBJ1-6, the V gene TRBV28, with a weak D call TRBD1 (6 bases). The sample was PBMCs. The CDR3 region has the DNA TGTGCCAGCAGTCCTGGACAGAATAATTCACCCCTCCACTTT. Residues: CASSPGQNNSPLHF.